This is a list of T cell receptor beta chains from one sample in a study of shared clonotypes between healthy human individuals. Generated by immunoSEQ multiplex PCR, the TCRdb table keeps only in-frame clones and is missing some. Of 2,500,000 or so clones in the sample, roughly 93% are singletons; the top ten hold more than 0.35%. Input material: naive CD4+ T cells from PBMCs. Receptor source: a man between 18 and 35 years old in good health. Some clones in this sample may be carry-over from other donors' samples. Both conserved end residues are part of each CDR3. The order of the fields is J gene, CDR3 length, clone size, D gene, V gene, CDR3 protein, CDR3 DNA. D genes are given only for firm matches. A row's size may be missing; if present it is once, few, many or a size class.

j_gene: TRBJ1-1
len: 14
abundance: .
d_gene: TRBD1
v_gene: TRBV5-1
CDR3aa: CASRSGTENTEAFF
CDR3nt: TGCGCCAGCAGAAGCGGGACAGAGAACACTGAAGCTTTCTTT

j_gene: TRBJ1-1
len: 14
abundance: .
d_gene: TRBD1
v_gene: TRBV7-2
CDR3aa: CASSFGRGPTEAFF
CDR3nt: TGTGCCAGCAGCTTTGGCAGGGGGCCCACTGAAGCTTTCTTT

j_gene: TRBJ1-2
len: 12
abundance: few
d_gene: .
v_gene: TRBV7-9
CDR3aa: CASSLVRATHTF
CDR3nt: TGTGCCAGCAGCTTAGTAAGGGCGACACACACCTTC

j_gene: TRBJ2-1
len: 14
abundance: .
d_gene: .
v_gene: TRBV7-2
CDR3aa: CASSRGPTYNEQFF
CDR3nt: TGTGCCAGCAGCCGAGGACCGACCTACAATGAGCAGTTCTTC

j_gene: TRBJ1-5
len: 15
abundance: .
d_gene: .
v_gene: TRBV18
CDR3aa: CASSPPGGRNQPQHF
CDR3nt: TGTGCCAGCTCACCACCGGGGGGCAGGAATCAGCCCCAGCATTTT

j_gene: TRBJ1-3
len: 16
abundance: .
d_gene: TRBD1
v_gene: TRBV28
CDR3aa: CASRGTLDYSGNTIYF
CDR3nt: TGTGCCTCCAGGGGGACGCTAGATTACTCTGGAAACACCATATATTTT

j_gene: TRBJ2-7
len: 15
abundance: .
d_gene: TRBD2
v_gene: TRBV29-1
CDR3aa: CSVGPALAGAYEQYF
CDR3nt: TGCAGCGTTGGCCCGGCACTAGCGGGAGCCTACGAGCAGTACTTC

j_gene: TRBJ2-2
len: 14
abundance: .
d_gene: .
v_gene: TRBV7-9
CDR3aa: CASSLARRAGELFF
CDR3nt: TGTGCCAGCAGCTTAGCGCGTAGAGCCGGGGAGCTGTTTTTT

j_gene: TRBJ2-1
len: 18
abundance: once
d_gene: .
v_gene: TRBV12-2
CDR3aa: CASRLAGLGRSFDNEQFF
CDR3nt: TGTGCAAGTCGCTTAGCGGGACTCGGACGTTCGTTTGACAATGAGCAGTTCTTC

j_gene: TRBJ1-1
len: 15
abundance: .
d_gene: .
v_gene: TRBV19
CDR3aa: CASSPYVASGTEAFF
CDR3nt: TGTGCCAGTAGTCCTTACGTTGCTTCTGGCACTGAAGCTTTCTTT

j_gene: TRBJ2-1
len: 14
abundance: .
d_gene: .
v_gene: TRBV5-6
CDR3aa: CASSPEVRAYEQFF
CDR3nt: TGTGCCAGCAGCCCAGAAGTCCGAGCTTATGAGCAGTTCTTC

j_gene: TRBJ2-5
len: 15
abundance: .
d_gene: .
v_gene: TRBV5-1
CDR3aa: CASSLGPISEETQYF
CDR3nt: TGCGCCAGCAGCCTGGGCCCCATTTCGGAGGAGACCCAGTACTTC

j_gene: TRBJ2-7
len: 16
abundance: .
d_gene: .
v_gene: TRBV25-1
CDR3aa: CASSERAAGTVGEQYF
CDR3nt: TGTGCCAGCAGTGAAAGAGCGGCAGGTACAGTGGGCGAGCAGTACTTC

j_gene: TRBJ2-3
len: 15
abundance: .
d_gene: .
v_gene: TRBV5-4
CDR3aa: CASSLSGGFTDTQYF
CDR3nt: TGTGCCAGCAGCTTGAGTGGGGGGTTCACAGATACGCAGTATTTT

j_gene: TRBJ2-4
len: 13
abundance: .
d_gene: TRBD1
v_gene: TRBV6-5
CDR3aa: CASIDRGRNIQYF
CDR3nt: TGTGCCAGCATCGACAGGGGGCGCAACATTCAGTACTTC

j_gene: TRBJ1-1
len: 13
abundance: .
d_gene: .
v_gene: TRBV30
CDR3aa: CAWSHNRASEAFF
CDR3nt: TGTGCCTGGAGCCACAACAGGGCGTCTGAAGCTTTCTTT

j_gene: TRBJ1-3
len: 14
abundance: .
d_gene: .
v_gene: TRBV15
CDR3aa: CATSREGYGNTIYF
CDR3nt: TGTGCCACCAGCAGAGAGGGTTACGGAAACACCATATATTTT

j_gene: TRBJ1-4
len: 14
abundance: .
d_gene: TRBD1
v_gene: TRBV19
CDR3aa: CASTQTGEGEKLFF
CDR3nt: TGTGCCAGTACCCAGACAGGGGAAGGCGAAAAACTGTTTTTT

j_gene: TRBJ2-1
len: 13
abundance: .
d_gene: .
v_gene: TRBV7-3
CDR3aa: CASTSGGNNEQFF
CDR3nt: TGTGCCAGCACCTCAGGAGGAAACAATGAGCAGTTCTTC

j_gene: TRBJ2-7
len: 17
abundance: .
d_gene: TRBD2
v_gene: TRBV7-2
CDR3aa: CASSLVGTSGSTYEQYF
CDR3nt: TGTGCCAGCAGCTTAGTCGGGACTAGCGGGAGTACTTACGAGCAGTACTTC

j_gene: TRBJ2-7
len: 15
abundance: .
d_gene: TRBD1
v_gene: TRBV5-1
CDR3aa: CASSISGTGSNEQYF
CDR3nt: TGCGCCAGCAGCATTTCCGGGACAGGGTCAAACGAGCAGTACTTC

j_gene: TRBJ1-3
len: 16
abundance: .
d_gene: TRBD1
v_gene: TRBV18
CDR3aa: CASSPRGTGRGNTIYF
CDR3nt: TGTGCCAGCTCACCAAGGGGGACAGGGCGTGGAAACACCATATATTTT

j_gene: TRBJ2-3
len: 14
abundance: once
d_gene: .
v_gene: TRBV18
CDR3aa: CASSPREGTDTQYF
CDR3nt: TGTGCCAGCTCACCTCGGGAAGGCACAGATACGCAGTATTTT

j_gene: TRBJ2-2
len: 18
abundance: .
d_gene: TRBD1
v_gene: TRBV6-1
CDR3aa: CASSEAGTGVGVTGELFF
CDR3nt: TGTGCCAGCAGTGAAGCAGGGACAGGGGTAGGAGTCACCGGGGAGCTGTTTTTT

j_gene: TRBJ2-5
len: 16
abundance: .
d_gene: .
v_gene: TRBV25-1
CDR3aa: CASTTGQSHKGETQYF
CDR3nt: TGTGCCAGCACAACCGGACAGAGCCATAAAGGGGAGACCCAGTACTTC

j_gene: TRBJ2-3
len: 14
abundance: .
d_gene: .
v_gene: TRBV9
CDR3aa: CASSVEDSTDTQYF
CDR3nt: TGTGCCAGCAGCGTAGAGGACAGCACAGATACGCAGTATTTT

j_gene: TRBJ2-4
len: 14
abundance: .
d_gene: .
v_gene: TRBV28
CDR3aa: CASSLSPTVSIQYF
CDR3nt: TGTGCCAGCAGTTTAAGTCCTACTGTTAGCATTCAGTACTTC

j_gene: TRBJ1-1
len: 14
abundance: few
d_gene: .
v_gene: TRBV28
CDR3aa: CASSSGSKNTEAFF
CDR3nt: TGTGCCAGCAGTTCGGGGTCGAAGAACACTGAAGCTTTCTTT

j_gene: TRBJ2-1
len: 14
abundance: .
d_gene: .
v_gene: TRBV7-9
CDR3aa: CASSLVRQNNEQFF
CDR3nt: TGTGCCAGCAGCTTAGTTCGGCAGAACAATGAGCAGTTCTTC

j_gene: TRBJ2-1
len: 15
abundance: .
d_gene: TRBD2
v_gene: TRBV7-3
CDR3aa: CASSSLLAGVDEQFF
CDR3nt: TGTGCCAGCAGCTCCCTTCTAGCGGGAGTGGATGAGCAGTTCTTC

j_gene: TRBJ2-7
len: 15
abundance: .
d_gene: .
v_gene: TRBV5-1
CDR3aa: CASSLISGSSYEQYF
CDR3nt: TGCGCCAGCAGCTTGATCTCCGGGAGCTCCTACGAGCAGTACTTC